This T cell receptor (beta chain) is drawn from a study of T cells in Graves' hyperthyroidism and ophthalmopathy. CDR1 is MNHNS, CDR2 SASEGT, per germline. The V segment lost 8 bases and the J segment 11 bases; nucleotides outside the gene matches: 22. CDR3 length equals 16 residues. With duration under 3 months, ophthalmopathy was active: Clinical Activity Score at least 3, NOSPECS at least 4. This clonotype was seen at least ten times. RNA transcripts provided the source from which TCR beta CDR3 regions were amplified. RT-PCR in the first round (using the HTBI primer set) targeted the TCR CDR3. TCRdb redid the calling of the multiplex PCR reads with MiXCR, one entry per CDR3 protein. This table holds about 640,000 distinct CDR3 sequences, about 14% found once.

The sequencing input was blood. The TCR sequence derives from a woman between 45 and 60 years old with Graves' ophthalmopathy. The chain couples TRBV6-1 to TRBJ1-1, with TRBD1 matching 8 bases. CDR3 in DNA: TGTGCCAGCGAGCCCTTGGCGGGGACAGGATCGACCCCCGCTTTCTTT. As protein: CASEPLAGTGSTPAFF.